A single T cell receptor (beta chain) is shown here with its context. Its target is unknown. PCR amplification relied on 60 Vbeta primers (plus 13 Jbeta primers). Only in-frame clones appear in the TCRdb table, and some are missing; sequencing was by immunoSEQ multiplex PCR. The table shows approximately 170,000 clones, with roughly 67% occurring only once. CDR1 MNHNY and CDR2 SVGAGI come from the germline V gene (reference sequence). The germline V and J ends were trimmed by 6 bases and 7 bases, with 18 bases remaining between them. The CDR3 has 14 amino acids. Healthy bone marrow donors supplied every sample. This record comes from a study of cytomegalovirus exposure and HLA in healthy donors. Study-wide results and limits: TCR beta chains associated with HLA were, in a later analysis, more clonally expanded than equally common others. A reported reduction in N-insertions relative to the roughly 610-donor mean was seen in an Asian-associated ancestry cluster in a later analysis. An analysis that was carried out later associated approximately 15,000 TCR beta sequences with HLA alleles at 0.05 false discovery rate.

This clonotype was obtained from a woman younger than 30 in good health and CMV-seropositive. This chain uses TRBV6-6 with TRBJ1-2; a weak D match, TRBD1 (6 bases). The sample taken for sequencing was PBMCs. The CDR3 reads CASRPNFGGPGYTF. The CDR3 DNA reads TGTGCCAGCAGGCCGAATTTTGGGGGCCCTGGCTACACCTTC.